A single sample is the source of the 9 T cell receptor beta chains below, sequenced in a study of tumor-infiltrating lymphocytes in primary liver carcinoma. The template, about 540 ng total RNA, yielded TCR beta cDNA made with a constant-region primer. What produced the TCR beta libraries was three nested multiplex PCR rounds using slightly modified ARM-PCR. The study ran its first two PCR rounds for 9 to 10 cycles each, using TRBV1-TRBV30 forward primers and a C-beta reverse primer. TCRdb ran MiXCR on the multiplex PCR reads and lists one entry per CDR3 protein. The table lists fewer than 85,000 distinct CDR3 sequences, 65% to 75% of them singletons. Taking about 17-31 mg of unsorted bulk tissue, the authors co-extracted RNA and DNA. The sequenced sample was tumor-adjacent normal liver tissue. The receptors stem from a man aged 35 to 55 with primary liver carcinoma and hepatitis B virus infection.

Details on this clonotype: The CDR3 end shows no conserved phenylalanine or tryptophan, and so a read error is likely. This rearrangement joins TRBV29-1 to TRBJ2-5; D might be TRBD2 (6 bases). The CDR3 runs 14 residues. Germline V gene sequence: CDR1 SQVTM, CDR2 ANQGSEA. V gave up 1 base and J gave up 4 bases, with 13 bases separating them. DNA for the CDR3: TGCAGCGTTGAAGGACGGAGGGTGGGAGAGACCCAGTACCTC. It codes for CSVEGRRVGETQYL.

On this clonotype: The junction departs from the called germline gene at one end, perhaps through a read error. V and J are TRBV5-1 and TRBJ2-1, with 7 bases fitting TRBD1. The CDR3 spans 16 residues. CDR1 and CDR2 from the germline V gene are SGHRS and YFSETQ. Here the CDR3 DNA reads TGCGCCAGCAGCTCATCTGGGACAGACTCCTACAATGAGCAGCTCTTC. This gives the protein CASSSSGTDSYNEQLF. The full variable domain, its missing parts supplied by reference TRBV5-1 and TRBJ2-1, is KAGVTQTPRYLIKTRGQQVTLSCSPISGHRSVSWYQQTPGQGLQFLFEYFSETQRNKGNFPGRFSGRQFSNSRSEMNVSTLELGDSALYLCASSSSGTDSYNEQLFGPGTRLTVL.

For this clonotype: Compared with germline, one end of the junction differs, possibly owing to a read error. The gene calls are TRBV29-1 and TRBJ1-2; perhaps TRBD1 as D (5 bases). Germline assignment: CDR1 SQVTM and CDR2 ANQGSEA. The CDR3 has 18 residues. CDR3 DNA: TGCATCGTTGGGGCACCAACAGGAAGTCAAGTGGCTAACTATGGCTACACCTTC. Protein sequence: CIVGAPTGSQVANYGYTF.

This clonotype appeared once. This may come from a read error, since a much larger clone is one base off. The chain carries TRBV28 and TRBJ2-2, with D possibly matching TRBD1 (6 bases). The germline gives CDR1 MDHEN, CDR2 SYDVKM. CDR3 size: 17 residues. The chain's CDR3 is CASSFDWGHSNTRELFF. As DNA, the CDR3 is TGTGCCAGCAGTTTTGATTGGGGACATTCGAACACCAGGGAGCTGTTTTTT. Variable domain in full (rest from reference TRBV28 and TRBJ2-2): DVKVTQSSRYLVKRTGEKVFLECVQDMDHENMFWYRQDPGLGLRLIYFSYDVKMKEKGDIPEGYSVSREKKERFSLILESASTNQTSMYLCASSFDWGHSNTRELFFGEGSRLTVL.

J is TRBJ2-1 and V is TRBV6-2 or TRBV6-3; D gene uncertain. The CDR3 runs to 14 residues. Trimming pared 0 bases from V and 12 bases from J, leaving 15 bases between. Germline V gene sequence: CDR1 MNHEY, CDR2 SVGEGT. The CDR3 DNA follows: TGTGCCAGCAGTTACTCGACCCACTGGGATGGGCAGTTCTTC. This encodes CASSYSTHWDGQFF.

In the case of this clonotype: Being one base from a much bigger clone, this may be a read error. The rearrangement links TRBV2 to TRBJ2-7, with unresolved D. CDR1 is SNHLY, CDR2 FYNNEI, per germline. The CDR3 spans 12 residues. The V end was cut by 5 bases, the J end by 3 bases, with 8 bases between. The CDR3 loop is CASSNADYEQYF. The CDR3 bases are TGTGCCAGCAGTAATGCAGACTACGAGCAGTACTTC.

Details on this clonotype: One end of the junction fails to match germline, which may point to a read error. This chain uses TRBV11-2 with TRBJ2-1; 11 bases are a match to TRBD2. The germline V gene encodes CDR1 SGHAT and CDR2 FQNNGV. This CDR3 is built from 16 residues. The CDR3: CASRINIAGGYNEKFF. The CDR3 region has the DNA TGCGCCAGCAGGATTAACATAGCGGGAGGGTACAATGAGAAGTTCTTC. Based on the CDR3 plus reference TRBV11-2 and TRBJ2-1, the full variable domain is EAGVAQSPRYKIIEKRQSVAFWCNPISGHATLYWYQQILGQGPKLLIQFQNNGVVDDSQLPKDRFSAERLKGVDSTLKIQPAKLEDSAVYLCASRINIAGGYNEKFFGPGTRLTVL.

Concerning this clonotype itself: One junction end does not reproduce the germline sequence, and a read error may be involved. V and J are TRBV12-3 or TRBV12-4 and TRBJ1-6, with D tentatively TRBD1 (6 bases). The CDR3 runs to 14 residues. CDR3 residues: CASSLQGTDSSLHF. CDR3 DNA: TGTGCCAGCAGTTTACAGGGGACCGATTCATCCCTCCACTTT.

To note about this clonotype: A read error may account for a junction end that differs from germline. The V call is TRBV12-3 or TRBV12-4, the J call TRBJ2-4; either TRBD1 or TRBD2 may supply D (5 bases each). This CDR3 is 15 amino acids long. CDR3 loop: CANTRRDLAKNIQNF. For the CDR3, the DNA is TGTGCCAACACACGAAGGGACCTAGCCAAAAACATTCAGAACTTC.